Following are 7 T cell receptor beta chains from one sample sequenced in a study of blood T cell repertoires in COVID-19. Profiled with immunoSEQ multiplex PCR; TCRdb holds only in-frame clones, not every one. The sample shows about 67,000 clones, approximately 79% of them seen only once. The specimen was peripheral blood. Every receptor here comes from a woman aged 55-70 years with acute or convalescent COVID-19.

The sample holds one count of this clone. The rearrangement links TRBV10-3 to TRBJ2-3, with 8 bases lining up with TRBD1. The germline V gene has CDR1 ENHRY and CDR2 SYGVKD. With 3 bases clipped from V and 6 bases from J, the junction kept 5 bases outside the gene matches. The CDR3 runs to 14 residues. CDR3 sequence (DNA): TGTGCCATCAGTGAAGACAGGGGTGTGGATACGCAGTATTTT. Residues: CAISEDRGVDTQYF.

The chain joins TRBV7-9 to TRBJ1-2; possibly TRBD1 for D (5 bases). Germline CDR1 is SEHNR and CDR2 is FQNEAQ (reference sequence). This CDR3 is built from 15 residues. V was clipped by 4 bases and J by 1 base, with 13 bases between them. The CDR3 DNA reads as TGTGCCAGCAGCTACTACAGGACAAATAACTATGGCTACACCTTC. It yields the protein CASSYYRTNNYGYTF. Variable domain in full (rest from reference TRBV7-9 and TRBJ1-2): DTGVSQNPRHKITKRGQNVTFRCDPISEHNRLYWYRQTLGQGPEFLTYFQNEAQLEKSRLLSDRFSAERPKGSFSTLEIQRTEQGDSAMYLCASSYYRTNNYGYTFGSGTRLTVV.

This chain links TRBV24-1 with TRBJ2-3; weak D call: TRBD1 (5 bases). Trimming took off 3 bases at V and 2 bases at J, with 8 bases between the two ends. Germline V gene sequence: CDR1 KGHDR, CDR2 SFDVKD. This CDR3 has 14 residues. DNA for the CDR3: TGTGCCACCAGTGATCGACAGAACACAGATACGCAGTATTTT. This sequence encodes CATSDRQNTDTQYF.

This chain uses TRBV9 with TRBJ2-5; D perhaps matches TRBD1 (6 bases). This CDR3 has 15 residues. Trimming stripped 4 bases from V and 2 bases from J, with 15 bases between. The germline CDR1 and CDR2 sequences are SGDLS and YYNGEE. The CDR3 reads CASSPLRDRQETQYF. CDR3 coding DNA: TGTGCCAGCAGCCCCCTCCGTGACAGGCAAGAGACCCAGTACTTC.

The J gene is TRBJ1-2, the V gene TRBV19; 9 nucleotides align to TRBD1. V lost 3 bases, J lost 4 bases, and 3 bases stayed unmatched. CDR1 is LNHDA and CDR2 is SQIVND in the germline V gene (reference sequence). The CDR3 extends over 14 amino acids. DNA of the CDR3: TGTGCCAGTAGTATCACGACAGGGGGCTATGGCTACACCTTC. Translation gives CASSITTGGYGYTF.

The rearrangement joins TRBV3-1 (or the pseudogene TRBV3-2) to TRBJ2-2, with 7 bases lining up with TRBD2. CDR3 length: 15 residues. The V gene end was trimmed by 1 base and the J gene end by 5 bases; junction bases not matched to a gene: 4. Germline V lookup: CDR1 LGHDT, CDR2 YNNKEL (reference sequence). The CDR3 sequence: CASSQGGGGTGELFF. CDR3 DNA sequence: TGTGCCAGCAGCCAAGGCGGGGGTGGTACCGGGGAGCTGTTTTTT.

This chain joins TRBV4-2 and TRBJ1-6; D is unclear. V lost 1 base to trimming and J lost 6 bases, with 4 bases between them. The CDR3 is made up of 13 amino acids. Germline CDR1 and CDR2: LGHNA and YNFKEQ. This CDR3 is CASSQGGNSPLHF. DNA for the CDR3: TGTGCCAGCAGCCAAGGAGGTAATTCACCCCTCCACTTT.